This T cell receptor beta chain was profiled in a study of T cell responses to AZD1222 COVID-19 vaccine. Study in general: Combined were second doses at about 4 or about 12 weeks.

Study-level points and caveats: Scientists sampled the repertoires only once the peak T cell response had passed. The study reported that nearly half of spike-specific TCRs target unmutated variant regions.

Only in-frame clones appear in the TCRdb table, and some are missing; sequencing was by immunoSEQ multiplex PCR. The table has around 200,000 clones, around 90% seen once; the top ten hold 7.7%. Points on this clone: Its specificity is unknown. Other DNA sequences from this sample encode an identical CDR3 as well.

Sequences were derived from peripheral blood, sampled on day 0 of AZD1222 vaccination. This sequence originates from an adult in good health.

The CDR3 nucleotides read TGTGCCAGCAGCTTGGGGGGCGGGGCCTCCTACGAGCAGTACTTC. It yields the protein CASSLGGGASYEQYF. The chain has TRBV7-2 and TRBJ2-7; D assignment may be TRBD1 or TRBD2 (6 bases each). Trimming left V 3 bases short and J 0 bases short, with 12 bases between. This CDR3 has 15 residues. Germline V gene sequence: CDR1 SGHTA, CDR2 FQGNSA. Full variable domain (remainder filled in from reference TRBV7-2 and TRBJ2-7): GAGVSQSPSNKVTEKGKDVELRCDPISGHTALYWYRQSLGQGLEFLIYFQGNSAPDKSGLPSDRFSAERTGGSVSTLTIQRTQQEDSAVYLCASSLGGGASYEQYFGPGTRLTVT.